This TCR beta chain was identified during a study of immune evolution from preneoplasia to lung adenocarcinoma. Findings and caveats of the study: From normal lung to invasive adenocarcinoma, top clone frequencies appeared to decrease. Later-stage lesions seemingly showed higher T cell density and diversity than normal lung. Highest clonality occurred in KRAS-mutant, not EGFR-mutant or double wild-type, nodules.

Only in-frame clones appear in the TCRdb table, and some are missing; sequencing was by immunoSEQ multiplex PCR. The sample consists of around 10,000 clones, about three quarters of them appearing once. Regarding this clone: Its antigen remains unknown.

The TCR originated in a person between 65 and 80 years old with lung adenocarcinoma. Some clones in this sample may be carry-over from other donors' samples. Sequenced: FFPE minimally invasive lung adenocarcinoma tissue.

The CDR3 region has the DNA TGTGCCAGCAGCCAAGATACGGGATTCCATCAGCCCCAGCATTTT. Translated, it gives CASSQDTGFHQPQHF. The chain has TRBV4-2 and TRBJ1-5; D gene uncertain. The V end lost 0 bases, the J end lost 5 bases, and 11 bases lay between the germline ends. CDR1 is LGHNA, CDR2 YNFKEQ, per germline. The CDR3 runs to 15 residues.